A selection of T cell receptor beta chains follows, all from one sample in a study of T cell repertoires in cytomegalovirus infection. MiXCR, run by TCRdb on the reads, gives a single entry per CDR3 protein. The sample comprises approximately 180,000 distinct CDR3 sequences, 9.5% of which are singletons, and about 4.6% rests with the top ten. Source material: PBMCs. The receptors were sampled from a human donor in good health (CMV status not recorded). Some clones in this sample may be carry-over from other donors' samples. CDR3s include the opening cysteine and the closing phenylalanine or tryptophan. The D gene is left open where the match is weak. Size is stated for part of the rows, as once, few or many counts, or as a class when the clone is expanded.

>TRBJ1-4|17|many|TRBV4-3|.
TGCGCCAGCAGCCCCTCTAGAGGGTTTCACCCGAGAGAAAAACTGTTTTTT
CASSPSRGFHPREKLFF
>TRBJ1-4|14|many|TRBV20-1|TRBD1
TGCAGTGCTAGTTTGGGGCCAGGGGGCGAAAAACTGTTTTTT
CSASLGPGGEKLFF
>TRBJ2-7|15|many|TRBV28|.
TGTGCCAGCAGTTTCATGGGCCAAGGGGCCTCCGAGCAGTACTTC
CASSFMGQGASEQYF
>TRBJ1-1|15|.|TRBV5-1|.
TGCGCCAGCAGCTTGGAATCGGGAAGCGACACTGAAGCTTTCTTT
CASSLESGSDTEAFF
>TRBJ2-5|14|many|TRBV7-2|.
TGTGCCAGCAGCCCCCAGGGGAGTACAGAGACCCAGTACTTC
CASSPQGSTETQYF
>TRBJ2-2|16|many|TRBV5-1|TRBD2
TGCGCCAGCAGCTCGGCTAGCGGGAGTCGTACCGGGGAGCTGTTTTTT
CASSSASGSRTGELFF
>TRBJ1-6|17|few|TRBV30|.
TGTGCCTGGAGCGGGCCTTTTTCACCGGGCTATAATTCACCCCTCCACTTT
CAWSGPFSPGYNSPLHF
>TRBJ1-1|15|.|TRBV20-1|.
TGCAGTGCTAGAGATGTCGGGGGGGGAAGGACTGAAGCTTTCTTT
CSARDVGGGRTEAFF
>TRBJ1-2|14|many|TRBV7-2|.
TGTGCCAGCAGCTTCCCATTTCAACCCTCAGGCTACACCTTC
CASSFPFQPSGYTF
>TRBJ2-7|15|many|TRBV7-9|TRBD2
TGTGCCAGCAGCCCAAAAGCGGGGGGTACCTACGAGCAGTACTTC
CASSPKAGGTYEQYF
>TRBJ2-7|16|many|TRBV23-1|.
TGCGCCAGCAGCCCCATTGGGCAGGGGCGTTCCTACGAGCAGTACTTC
CASSPIGQGRSYEQYF
>TRBJ2-5|15|many|TRBV19|.
TGTGCCAGTACCCCCCGGGGGAGGAAGGAGGAAGCCCAGTACTTC
CASTPRGRKEEAQYF
>TRBJ2-1|14|many|TRBV14|TRBD1
TGTGCCAGCAGCACGGGACAGGGTGTAAATGAGCAGTTCTTC
CASSTGQGVNEQFF
>TRBJ1-1|12|many|TRBV6-1|.
TGTGCCAGCAGTGAACTCGGATTTGAAGCTTTCTTT
CASSELGFEAFF
>TRBJ2-1|15|many|TRBV19|.
TGTGCCAGTAGTATGGGGGATTCGGGCTACAATGAGCAGTTCTTC
CASSMGDSGYNEQFF
>TRBJ2-1|16|.|TRBV6-5|TRBD1
TGTGCCAGCAGTCGCCGGGACAGGGGAGCCCACAATGAGCAGTTCTTC
CASSRRDRGAHNEQFF